Detailed here is one TCR beta chain. In the study's own analysis: By means of reference gene primer amplification, nucleated cell counts were estimated. Profiling relied on immunoSEQ multiplex PCR, and the TCRdb table lists in-frame clones only, not all of them. Clone size and V and J calls were adopted from that table, with D and trimming inferred from the DNA. The table lists a few hundred thousand clones, approximately 86% of them singletons. The data originate from a study of blood T cell repertoires in COVID-19. The clonotype comes from a man in his thirties or forties with active or convalescent COVID-19. The source material was peripheral blood.

DNA for the CDR3: TGTGCCACGAAAAAACGCGGGGGACCCTCCTACGAGCAGTACTTC. It translates to CATKKRGGPSYEQYF. The chain couples TRBV2 to TRBJ2-7; 7 nucleotides line up with TRBD2. Germline V CDR1 and CDR2: SNHLY, FYNNEI. The CDR3 loop spans 15 amino acids. With V trimmed by 10 bases and J by 0 bases, 12 bases remained unmatched.